This T cell receptor (beta chain) was profiled in a study of response to subunit inactivated influenza vaccine. This clonotype was detected many times. Its target is not known. Study results and limitations: Authors suggested each seasonal flu vaccination may recruit only limited numbers of new T cells.

TCRdb independently ran MiXCR on the RT-PCR reads; one entry per CDR3 protein. This table has 530,000 or so distinct CDR3 sequences, less than 15% appearing once. The clonotype comes from a man aged 45 to 65 who received an inactivated influenza vaccine. Sequenced here: PBMCs from blood, sampled about 13 days after vaccination.

This CDR3 reads CASSPRYPSAAKNIQYF. The DNA of the CDR3 is TGTGCCAGCAGCCCCCGGTACCCTAGCGCCGCCAAAAACATTCAGTACTTC. V gene TRBV7-4 combines with J gene TRBJ2-4; D is perhaps TRBD2 (6 bases). The CDR3 runs to 17 residues. V dropped 5 bases and J dropped 1 base, with 18 bases sitting between them. Germline lookup yields CDR1 SGHVT and CDR2 SQSDAQ.